Below are 21 T cell receptor beta chains sequenced from a single sample in a study of cytomegalovirus exposure and HLA in healthy donors. With 60 Vbeta and 13 Jbeta primers, the PCR was carried out. Some clones are missing from TCRdb's copy, which holds only in-frame ones; the method was immunoSEQ multiplex PCR. Of some 50,000 clones listed, 72% are singletons. Sequenced material: PBMCs. Receptor source: a man under 40 in good health and CMV-seronegative.

The rearrangement links TRBV10-2 to TRBJ2-4; D is perhaps TRBD2 (6 bases). The CDR3 contains 14 residues. The V and J ends lost 3 bases and 7 bases respectively, with 13 bases between them. Per the germline V gene, CDR1 is WSHSY and CDR2 is SAAADI. CDR3 nucleotides: TGCGCCAGCAGTGATCCGGGACTGGTGAACATTCAGTACTTC. It is translated as CASSDPGLVNIQYF.

The rearrangement joins TRBV29-1 to TRBJ1-2; D unclear. Deletions cut 7 bases from V and 0 bases from J, with 9 bases between. Germline CDR1 is SQVTM and CDR2 is ANQGSEA. The CDR3 totals 12 residues. Here the CDR3 DNA reads TGCAGCGCCTTACAGACTAACTATGGCTACACCTTC. This encodes CSALQTNYGYTF.

This clone was detected only once. The chain links TRBV6-5 to TRBJ2-7; 7 nucleotides agree with TRBD2. The trim removed 5 bases at V and 4 bases at J, leaving 8 bases unmatched. There are 14 residues in the CDR3. The germline gives CDR1 MNHEY, CDR2 SVGAGI. The CDR3: CASSGLGKTYEQYF. CDR3 in DNA: TGTGCCAGCAGTGGACTAGGAAAGACGTACGAGCAGTACTTC.

This chain links TRBV6-1 with TRBJ1-2; perhaps TRBD1 as D (5 bases). The germline V and J ends were trimmed by 2 bases and 8 bases, with 12 bases remaining between them. Germline-derived CDR1 and CDR2 are MNHNS and SASEGT. This CDR3 has 13 amino acids. The CDR3: CASSERAGNGYTF. CDR3 sequence (DNA): TGTGCCAGCAGTGAAAGGGCAGGGAACGGCTACACCTTC.

The chain combines TRBV9 with TRBJ2-7; TRBD2 aligns across 9 bases. The CDR3 has 19 residues. After removal of 1 base from V and 4 bases from J, the junction contained 18 bases not matched to a gene. Per germline, CDR1 SGDLS and CDR2 YYNGEE. DNA for the CDR3: TGTGCCAGCAGCGTACCGACAATCGCCGGGACTAGCACCTCTTACGAGCAGTACTTC. Encoded protein: CASSVPTIAGTSTSYEQYF.

V gene TRBV5-1 combines with J gene TRBJ2-1, with 11 bases aligning to TRBD1. This CDR3 spans 14 amino acids. With 7 bases clipped from V and 3 bases from J, the junction kept 3 bases outside the gene matches. Germline V gives CDR1 SGHRS, CDR2 YFSETQ. CDR3 bases: TGCGCCAGCTCCGGGACAGGGGGCTACAATGAGCAGTTCTTC. This encodes CASSGTGGYNEQFF.

The rearrangement uses TRBV6-5 and TRBJ2-5, with TRBD1 identical over 8 bases. The CDR3 extends over 14 amino acids. Per germline, CDR1 MNHEY and CDR2 SVGAGI. J gave up 5 bases and V 4 bases, and 6 bases lay outside the gene matches. CDR3 coding DNA: TGTGCCAGCAGTTTACTCAGGGGGCTTGAGACCCAGTACTTC. Protein sequence: CASSLLRGLETQYF.

V gene TRBV7-9 combines with J gene TRBJ2-3; TRBD2 is a possible D gene (6 bases). V was shortened by 2 bases and J by 1 base, with 13 bases between the two germline ends. This CDR3 has 16 amino acids. The germline gives CDR1 SEHNR, CDR2 FQNEAQ (reference sequence). Here the CDR3 reads CASSLIWRGGTDTQYF. The CDR3 bases are TGTGCCAGCAGCTTAATATGGCGGGGCGGCACAGATACGCAGTATTTT.

V usage is TRBV30 and J usage is TRBJ2-7; 11 nucleotides align to TRBD2. The CDR3 runs 16 residues. Germline values: CDR1 GTSNPN, CDR2 SVGIG (reference sequence). Losses at the gene ends were 2 bases for V and 4 bases for J; bases not matched to a gene: 10. The CDR3 is CAWSRKLGTSGYEQYF. CDR3 DNA sequence: TGTGCCTGGAGTCGAAAGCTCGGGACTAGCGGATACGAGCAGTACTTC.

V usage is TRBV29-1 and J usage is TRBJ2-5; tentative D call: TRBD1 (6 bases). Near its end, the DNA agrees better with TRBJ2-7, so the J call may be wrong. This CDR3 has 14 amino acids. From germline, CDR1 is SQVTM and CDR2 ANQGSEA. CDR3 bases: TGCAGCGTTGTAATCCGGGACACAGTCTACGAGCAGTACTTC. This sequence encodes CSVVIRDTVYEQYF.

This rearrangement joins TRBV12-2 to TRBJ2-1; the table gives TRBD2 as D, unverified against the DNA. TRBV12-2 is designated a pseudogene. CDR3 length: 16 residues. The CDR3: CASRCAPGLATGEQFF. The CDR3 region has the DNA TGTGCAAGTCGCTGCGCGCCGGGACTAGCTACAGGTGAGCAGTTCTTC.

This clone was recorded only once. In DNA form, the CDR3 reads TGTGCCAGCCCCCCGGGGGAGCAGTACTTC. Encoded protein: CASPPGEQYF. The chain joins TRBV27 to TRBJ2-7; D is perhaps TRBD2 (5 bases). Trimming pared 8 bases from V and 7 bases from J, leaving 9 bases between. Germline V CDR1 and CDR2: MNHEY, SMNVEV (reference sequence). The CDR3 extends over 10 amino acids.

The chain uses TRBV27 and TRBJ1-5; possible D gene TRBD1, 5 bases. V was pared by 1 base and J by 2 bases, with 21 bases between. The CDR3 extends over 19 amino acids. Germline CDR1 reads MNHEY; CDR2 reads SMNVEV (reference sequence). DNA for the CDR3: TGTGCCAGCAGTTTATACGGGCCCGGGACTAGCGAGCGCAATCAGCCCCAGCATTTT. It translates to CASSLYGPGTSERNQPQHF.

V gene TRBV7-6 combines with J gene TRBJ2-6; TRBD1 aligns across 7 bases. The CDR3 runs to 17 residues. The J segment lost 2 bases and the V segment lost 5 bases, leaving 9 bases of the junction unmatched. CDR1 is SGHVS, CDR2 FNYEAQ, per germline. CDR3 sequence reads: CASSQDLTGTGANVLTF. DNA of the CDR3: TGTGCCAGCAGCCAAGACTTGACAGGGACTGGGGCCAACGTCCTGACTTTC.

The chain uses TRBV5-1 and TRBJ1-1; the D gene is possibly TRBD1 (6 bases). Germline V lookup: CDR1 SGHRS, CDR2 YFSETQ. The germline V and J ends were trimmed by 4 bases and 8 bases, with 21 bases remaining between them. This CDR3 comprises 15 residues. This chain's CDR3 is CASSRGQGSTSEAFF. DNA for the CDR3: TGCGCCAGCAGCCGGGGTCAGGGGTCGACTTCGGAAGCTTTCTTT.

This rearrangement joins TRBV19 to TRBJ2-7; 8 nucleotides align to TRBD2. Germline V gene data show CDR1 as LNHDA and CDR2 as SQIVND (reference sequence). After removal of 5 bases from V and 6 bases from J, the junction contained 9 bases not matched to a gene. The CDR3 is 14 residues long. The CDR3 bases are TGTGCCAGTAGTCTGGTAGCGGGATTGGGCGAGCAGTACGTC. Translating gives CASSLVAGLGEQYV.

The count of this clone is one. J is TRBJ2-5 and V is TRBV4-1; tentatively, D is TRBD2 (7 bases). The J call is uncertain, as TRBJ2-7 better fits the DNA end. Germline CDR1 reads MGHRA; CDR2 reads YSYEKL. The CDR3 loop spans 20 amino acids. CDR3 nucleotides: TGCGCCAGCAGCCAAGTGTGGTTTGGCAGGGGTACCGTCGGGAGGAACGAGCAGTACTTC. Amino acid sequence: CASSQVWFGRGTVGRNEQYF.

The chain has TRBV5-1 and TRBJ1-1, with D possibly matching TRBD1 (5 bases). The CDR3 is 16 amino acids. Germline V gene sequence: CDR1 SGHRS, CDR2 YFSETQ. Trimming stripped 0 bases from V and 6 bases from J, with 18 bases between. The CDR3 DNA follows: TGCGCCAGCAGCTTGGCCTGGGGCATCCGAGGCGCTGAAGCTTTCTTT. This translates into CASSLAWGIRGAEAFF.

The genes are TRBV25-1 and TRBJ2-5; 8 bases agree with TRBD2. The DNA end is a closer match to TRBJ2-7, so the J assignment may be wrong. CDR1 MGHDK and CDR2 SYGVNS come from the germline V gene. CDR3 length: 13 residues. In DNA, the CDR3 is TGTGCCAGCTCGGGACTAGACTCCTACGAGCAGTACTTC. This codes for CASSGLDSYEQYF.

The rearrangement uses TRBV2 and TRBJ2-7, with D perhaps matching TRBD2 (6 bases). Germline-derived CDR1 and CDR2 are SNHLY and FYNNEI. V was cut by 10 bases and J by 2 bases, with 24 bases left in between. The length of the CDR3 is 16 residues. The CDR3: CAIIPEEGKKPYEQYF. The CDR3 DNA reads as TGTGCCATCATACCAGAGGAGGGGAAAAAACCCTACGAGCAGTACTTC. The whole variable domain, filled in from reference TRBV2 and TRBJ2-7, reads EPEVTQTPSHQVTQMGQEVILRCVPISNHLYFYWYRQILGQKVEFLVSFYNNEISEKSEIFDDQFSVERPDGSNFTLKIRSTKLEDSAMYFCAIIPEEGKKPYEQYFGPGTRLTVT.

The rearrangement links TRBV6-1 to TRBJ2-7; 11 bases line up with TRBD2. The CDR3 sequence is 14 residues long. Germline V CDR1 and CDR2: MNHNS, SASEGT. J gave up 4 bases and V 6 bases, and 5 bases lay outside the gene matches. The CDR3 nucleotides are TGTGCCAGCAGCCGACTAGCGGGAATTTACGAGCAGTACTTC. It translates to CASSRLAGIYEQYF.